Listed below are T cell receptor beta chains from one sample, sequenced in a study of breast tumors, draining lymph nodes, adjacent tissues. TCRdb fed the multiplex PCR reads into MiXCR, producing one record per CDR3 protein. The sample yields roughly 260,000 distinct CDR3 sequences, over 30% seen once. Sequencing input: axillary lymph node tissue. Receptors were obtained from a female donor with breast cancer. Some clones in this sample may be carry-over from other donors' samples. Each CDR3 is given with its conserved first and last residue. D genes are given only for firm matches. Part of the rows lack a size; the others show once, few, many or a class for expanded clones.

clone_size j_call v_call d_call cdr3_aa cdr3_nt
many TRBJ2-3 TRBV3-1 NA CASSQRRDTDTQYF TGTGCCAGCAGCCAACGACGGGACACAGATACGCAGTATTTT
few TRBJ2-1 TRBV4-1 TRBD2 CASSRRSGRDSVANERFF TGCGCCAGCAGCCGCAGGAGCGGGAGGGATTCGGTGGCTAATGAGCGGTTCTTC
many TRBJ2-3 TRBV9 NA CASSADPSDRTDTQYF TGTGCCAGCAGCGCGGACCCTAGTGATCGTACAGATACGCAGTATTTT
few TRBJ1-2 TRBV7-2 NA CASSLDYGARNGYPF TGTGCCAGCAGCTTAGACTATGGGGCGCGTAATGGCTACCCCTTC
many TRBJ2-7 TRBV4-1 TRBD2 CASRKGQSGSYEQYF TGCGCCAGCAGAAAGGGCCAAAGCGGGAGTTACGAGCAGTACTTC
NA TRBJ1-1 TRBV10-3 TRBD1 CATSGGMNTEAFF TGTGCCACATCAGGGGGAATGAACACTGAAGCTTTCTTT
NA TRBJ2-5 TRBV6-1 NA CASVRGFIETQYF TGTGCCAGCGTGCGGGGTTTTATAGAGACCCAGTACTTC
NA TRBJ2-5 TRBV7-2 TRBD2 CAKTSGTETQYF TGTGCCAAGACTAGCGGGACAGAGACCCAGTACTTC
many TRBJ2-3 TRBV5-1 TRBD2 CASSRTSDDTQYF TGCGCCAGCAGCCGGACTAGCGATGATACGCAGTATTTT
many TRBJ2-3 TRBV5-1 TRBD2 CASSLVGLAGGNTDTQYF TGCGCCAGCAGCTTGGTGGGACTAGCGGGAGGAAACACAGATACGCAGTATTTT
many TRBJ2-3 TRBV29-1 TRBD1 CSVTGQGGATDTQYF TGCAGCGTGACCGGACAGGGAGGAGCCACAGATACGCAGTATTTT
NA TRBJ2-3 TRBV30 NA CAWKWGPSGTDTQYF TGTGCCTGGAAGTGGGGTCCTTCTGGGACAGATACGCAGTATTTT
many TRBJ2-5 TRBV7-2 NA CASSRELPSGQETQYF TGTGCCAGCAGCCGAGAACTCCCCAGCGGGCAAGAGACCCAGTACTTC
many TRBJ2-7 TRBV9 NA CASSVESSGETTYEQYF TGTGCCAGCAGCGTAGAGTCGTCGGGGGAGACCACCTACGAGCAGTACTTC
many TRBJ1-5 TRBV4-3 NA CASSQDNSNQPQHF TGCGCCAGCAGCCAAGATAACAGCAATCAGCCCCAGCATTTT
many TRBJ1-1 TRBV29-1 TRBD1 CSSGQGNTEAFF TGCAGCTCGGGACAGGGCAATACTGAAGCTTTCTTT
few TRBJ1-2 TRBV28 TRBD1 CASSYRQGTVRGNYGYTF TGTGCCAGCAGTTACCGACAGGGTACGGTGAGGGGTAACTATGGCTACACCTTC
many TRBJ2-3 TRBV7-9 NA CASSFDPGGTDTQYF TGTGCCAGCAGCTTTGACCCTGGGGGCACAGATACGCAGTATTTT
many TRBJ1-2 TRBV2 TRBD1 CASTSDRGGYTF TGTGCCAGCACCTCGGACAGGGGGGGCTACACCTTC
many TRBJ2-3 TRBV13 NA CASSLSGDTQYF TGTGCCAGCAGCTTATCGGGGGATACGCAGTATTTT
NA TRBJ2-1 TRBV7-2 TRBD2 CAGSKGLAGGFSSYNEQFF TGTGCCGGCAGCAAAGGACTAGCGGGAGGCTTTAGCTCCTACAATGAGCAGTTCTTC
many TRBJ2-7 TRBV20-1 TRBD2 CSARDGGLAREQYF TGCAGTGCTAGAGATGGGGGACTAGCGCGGGAGCAGTACTTC
many TRBJ1-2 TRBV4-2 TRBD1 CASSQGDRDGYGYTF TGTGCCAGCAGCCAAGGCGACAGGGACGGCTATGGCTACACCTTC
many TRBJ2-1 TRBV19 TRBD2 CASSTGLVIDNEQFF TGTGCCAGTAGTACCGGACTAGTGATCGACAATGAGCAGTTCTTC
NA TRBJ1-2 TRBV7-3 TRBD1 CASSFGTGEGYTF TGTGCCAGCAGCTTCGGGACAGGGGAAGGCTACACCTTC
few TRBJ2-6 TRBV28 NA CASSFGVPGANVLTF TGTGCCAGCAGTTTCGGGGTCCCTGGGGCCAACGTCCTGACTTTC
NA TRBJ1-4 TRBV12-3/TRBV12-4 NA CASEPGENFNEKLFF TGTGCCAGTGAACCGGGGGAAAACTTTAATGAAAAACTGTTTTTT
many TRBJ2-7 TRBV12-3/TRBV12-4 TRBD2 CASSLAGGPRNEQYF TGTGCCAGCAGTTTAGCGGGAGGGCCGAGGAACGAGCAGTACTTC
NA TRBJ2-1 TRBV6-5 NA CASSYSKGDSCNEQFF TGTGCCAGCAGTTACTCGAAGGGGGACTCCTGCAATGAGCAGTTCTTC
few TRBJ2-5 TRBV3-1 NA CASSHLSGTSRETQYF TGTGCCAGCAGCCATCTTTCCGGGACAAGTAGGGAGACCCAGTACTTC
many TRBJ2-5 TRBV10-3 NA CATQLRETQYF TGTGCCACACAACTCCGAGAGACCCAGTACTTC
many TRBJ2-7 TRBV29-1 NA CSVKTGSWGYEQYF TGCAGCGTTAAGACAGGCTCCTGGGGTTACGAGCAGTACTTC
many TRBJ2-7 TRBV19 TRBD1 CASSRDSRSGGEQYF TGTGCCAGTAGTAGGGACAGTCGCTCGGGTGGGGAGCAGTACTTC
many TRBJ2-4 TRBV7-3 NA CASSLFGLAKNIQYF TGTGCCAGCAGCTTATTTGGTCTAGCCAAAAACATTCAGTACTTC
many TRBJ1-3 TRBV6-1 NA CASREGVGNTIYF TGTGCCAGCAGGGAGGGGGTCGGAAACACCATATATTTT
many TRBJ2-2 TRBV19 TRBD2 CASSASGLNTGELFF TGTGCCAGTAGTGCTAGCGGGCTGAACACCGGGGAGCTGTTTTTT
many TRBJ2-2 TRBV24-1 TRBD1 CATSEPRTGLHTGELFF TGTGCCACCAGTGAGCCCAGGACAGGGTTGCACACCGGGGAGCTGTTTTTT
NA TRBJ2-3 TRBV7-9 NA CASSSSVGEDTQYF TGTGCCAGCAGCTCCTCCGTGGGTGAAGATACGCAGTATTTT
few TRBJ2-7 TRBV5-4 NA CASSPPGRSYEQYF TGTGCCAGCAGCCCCCCGGGTCGCTCATACGAGCAGTACTTC
NA TRBJ2-5 TRBV2 TRBD2 CASRDRGGQYF TGTGCCAGCAGAGATCGGGGGGGCCAGTACTTC
NA TRBJ1-1 TRBV10-3 NA CAIRGIPLNTEAFF TGTGCCATCAGAGGGATCCCCCTGAACACTGAAGCTTTCTTT
many TRBJ2-2 TRBV4-1 NA CASSQARNGAGELFF TGCGCCAGCAGCCAAGCGAGAAATGGCGCCGGGGAGCTGTTTTTT
many TRBJ2-1 TRBV5-1 NA CASSLALPPLYNEQFF TGCGCCAGCAGCTTGGCGCTTCCTCCTCTCTACAATGAGCAGTTCTTC
many TRBJ2-3 TRBV6-5 NA CASSHSIQRTDTQYF TGTGCCAGCAGTCACTCGATTCAGAGAACAGATACGCAGTATTTT
many TRBJ2-1 TRBV29-1 NA CSVEGGSYSYNEQFF TGCAGCGTTGAGGGCGGTTCCTACTCCTACAATGAGCAGTTCTTC
many TRBJ2-5 TRBV7-6 TRBD2 CASSPQVGGAVIGTQYF TGTGCCAGCAGCCCCCAAGTCGGGGGGGCTGTGATCGGGACCCAGTACTTC
many TRBJ1-5 TRBV30 NA CAWSVGRDQPQHF TGTGCCTGGAGTGTGGGAAGAGATCAGCCCCAGCATTTT
NA TRBJ2-5 TRBV20-1 NA CSATDSPKTQYF TGCAGTGCCACTGACAGTCCCAAGACCCAGTACTTC
NA TRBJ1-3 TRBV12-3/TRBV12-4 NA CASSPGFSGNTIYF TGTGCCAGCAGCCCTGGTTTCTCTGGAAACACCATATATTTT
NA TRBJ2-1 TRBV27 TRBD2 CASSSRGGWDEQFF TGTGCCAGCAGTTCACGGGGGGGCTGGGATGAGCAGTTCTTC
NA TRBJ2-1 TRBV12-3/TRBV12-4 TRBD2 CASSFQLAGVTSYNEQFF TGTGCCAGCAGTTTCCAACTAGCGGGAGTTACTTCCTACAATGAGCAGTTCTTC
many TRBJ1-6 TRBV5-1 NA CASSLVGSSYNSPLHF TGCGCCAGCAGCTTGGTCGGTAGCTCCTATAATTCACCCCTCCACTTT
many TRBJ2-7 TRBV30 NA CAWSHPREEPLF TGTGCCTGGAGTCACCCCAGGGAGGAGCCCCTTTTC
many TRBJ1-6 TRBV30 NA CAWADGGNSPLHF TGTGCCTGGGCGGACGGTGGGAATTCACCCCTCCACTTT